These 10 T cell receptor beta chains came from one sample sequenced in a study of T cells in Graves' hyperthyroidism and ophthalmopathy. The source material, RNA transcripts, was used to amplify TCR beta CDR3 regions. RT-PCR in the first round (using the HTBI primer set) targeted the TCR CDR3. From the multiplex PCR reads, TCRdb called clonotypes with MiXCR, one entry per CDR3 protein. Of about 100,000 distinct CDR3 sequences in the sample, 15% to 20% were seen once. The specimen was blood. All receptors derive from a woman aged 45-59 years with Graves' hyperthyroidism.

In the case of this clonotype: Being one base from a much bigger clone, this may be a read error. V gene TRBV29-1 combines with J gene TRBJ2-7; the D gene is possibly TRBD2 (5 bases). There are 11 residues in the CDR3. Germline V gene data show CDR1 as SQVTM and CDR2 as ANQGSEA. Trimming pared 7 bases from V and 4 bases from J, leaving 11 bases between. This chain's CDR3 is CSAAEGYEQYF. CDR3 in DNA: TGCAGCGCGGCTGAGGGATACGAGCAGTACTTC.

This clonotype came up many times. V usage is TRBV11-2 and J usage is TRBJ2-5, with D hard to call. Germline V gives CDR1 SGHAT, CDR2 FQNNGV. The CDR3 sequence is 13 residues long. V lost 4 bases and J 5 bases, leaving 11 bases between the germline ends. The CDR3 spells CASSSPPGETQYF. CDR3 bases: TGTGCCAGCAGCTCTCCTCCCGGGGAGACCCAGTACTTC.

This clonotype was picked up many times. J is TRBJ2-2 and V is TRBV6-2 or TRBV6-3; 10 nucleotides match TRBD2. J lost 5 bases, V lost 11 bases, and 17 bases had no gene match. This CDR3 contains 17 residues. Germline CDR1 and CDR2: MNHEY and SVGEGT. The CDR3 nucleotides are TGTGCCGCAGTCGACTTTGGCGCTAGCGGGAGAACCGGGGAGCTGTTTTTT. It encodes CAAVDFGASGRTGELFF.

This clonotype came up many times. A junction end diverges from the germline sequence, so it may reflect a read error. This rearrangement joins TRBV2 to TRBJ2-1; TRBD1 matches at 7 bases. This CDR3 has 15 amino acids. CDR1 and CDR2 from the germline V gene are SNHLY and FYNNEI. CDR3 sequence (DNA): TGTGCCAGCAGCGCACAGGGGATCTCCCACAATGAGCAGTTCTTC. Protein product: CASSAQGISHNEQFF.

This clonotype was detected ten times or more. The chain recombines TRBV12-3 or TRBV12-4 with TRBJ1-2; perhaps TRBD1 as D (5 bases). This CDR3 spans 15 amino acids. The germline V and J ends were trimmed by 5 bases and 8 bases, with 21 bases remaining between them. The CDR3 loop is CASSRTGGDGDGYTF. The CDR3 nucleotides read TGTGCCAGCAGTCGTACGGGAGGGGACGGAGACGGCTACACCTTC.

This clonotype was counted many times. The chain joins TRBV30 to TRBJ1-5, with D possibly being TRBD1 (5 bases). The V end lost 3 bases, the J end lost 7 bases, and 13 bases lay between the germline ends. The CDR3 extends over 13 amino acids. The germline CDR1 and CDR2 sequences are GTSNPN and SVGIG (reference sequence). In DNA, the CDR3 is TGTGCCTGGAGCGGGGGGGGGAACCAGCCCCAGCATTTT. Its protein is CAWSGGGNQPQHF.

V gene TRBV5-1 combines with J gene TRBJ2-7; D not certain. The CDR3 consists of 13 residues. Germline V CDR1 and CDR2: SGHRS, YFSETQ. The V end lost 0 bases, the J end lost 3 bases, and 7 bases lay between the germline ends. CDR3 amino acids: CASSLDDNYEQYF. The CDR3 coding sequence is TGCGCCAGCAGCTTGGATGACAACTACGAGCAGTACTTC.

V usage is TRBV15 and J usage is TRBJ2-1; D is undetermined. Per the germline V gene, CDR1 is LNHNV and CDR2 is YYDKDF (reference sequence). This CDR3 comprises 11 residues. Trimming shortened V by 5 bases and J by 4 bases, and 3 bases separated the two germline ends. The CDR3 reads CATSEYNEQFF. The CDR3 region has the DNA TGTGCCACCAGCGAATACAATGAGCAGTTCTTC. The full variable domain, its missing parts supplied by reference TRBV15 and TRBJ2-1, is DAMVIQNPRYQVTQFGKPVTLSCSQTLNHNVMYWYQQKSSQAPKLLFHYYDKDFNNEADTPDNFQSRRPNTSFCFLDIRSPGLGDTAMYLCATSEYNEQFFGPGTRLTVL.

This clonotype was seen a few times. The genes are TRBV28 and TRBJ2-7; D is possibly TRBD1 (6 bases). Looked up from germline, CDR1 is MDHEN and CDR2 is SYDVKM. This CDR3 contains 13 residues. The CDR3 DNA sequence: TGTGCCAGCAGTTTACAGGGGAGCTACGAGCGGTACGTC. The encoded protein is CASSLQGSYERYV.

The table lists this clonotype with many counts. V is TRBV12-3 or TRBV12-4 and J is TRBJ1-3; tentatively, D is TRBD1 (5 bases). V was trimmed by 5 bases and J by 0 bases, leaving 8 bases between them. The CDR3 spans 14 residues. The CDR3 sequence is CASSRQFSGNTIYF. The CDR3 DNA sequence: TGTGCCAGCAGTCGACAGTTCTCTGGAAACACCATATATTTT.